This T cell receptor (beta chain) is from a study of CD8 T cells in Susac syndrome. The germline V gene has CDR1 DFQATT and CDR2 SNEGSKA (reference sequence). This CDR3 comprises 13 residues. V lost 1 base and J lost 11, with 17 bases in between. RNA amounts of roughly 0.5 to 1 ug underwent reverse transcription with random hexamers. TCRdb re-derived calls from the immunoSEQ multiplex PCR reads in MiXCR, one entry per CDR3 protein. The top ten clones hold 0.14% to 0.15% of a sample with roughly 150,000 distinct CDR3 sequences, 95% to 96% of them seen once. This sequence joins TRBV20-1 and TRBJ1-1; a possible D gene is TRBD1 (5 bases). The sample consisted of CD8+ T cells from PBMCs. The clonotype comes from a human donor with multiple sclerosis. This chain's CDR3 is CSARGTTGTSAFF. For the CDR3, the DNA is TGCAGTGCTAGAGGGACTACCGGGACTTCGGCTTTCTTT.